This TCR beta chain was observed in a study of blood T cell repertoires in COVID-19. This clone was observed a single time. Study members were between about 18 and 100 years old and lived in 20 to 30 US regions. Assignments of participants to cohorts depended upon their own reported clinical history. Before being deemed recovered, Cohort 3 donors had two negative PCRs, clearance, or symptom resolution. The CDR3 is 13 amino acids. V lost 8 bases to trimming and J lost 3 bases; unmatched junction nucleotides: 4. Germline V gene lookup returns CDR1 SNHLY and CDR2 FYNNEI. TCRdb's copy holds only in-frame clones and misses some; the assay was immunoSEQ multiplex PCR. The table records approximately 200,000 clones, roughly 86% of them present only once.

The sequence derives from a woman aged 25 to 39 who had recovered from COVID-19. Sequences were obtained from PBMCs or T cells enriched from blood (not recorded which). This rearrangement joins TRBV2 to TRBJ2-7, with 10 bases lining up with TRBD1. The CDR3 coding sequence is TGTGCCAGCCACCGGGACAGGGGCTACGAGCAGTACTTC. It encodes CASHRDRGYEQYF. The variable domain in full, with the rest retrieved from reference TRBV2 and TRBJ2-7, is EPEVTQTPSHQVTQMGQEVILRCVPISNHLYFYWYRQILGQKVEFLVSFYNNEISEKSEIFDDQFSVERPDGSNFTLKIRSTKLEDSAMYFCASHRDRGYEQYFGPGTRLTVT.